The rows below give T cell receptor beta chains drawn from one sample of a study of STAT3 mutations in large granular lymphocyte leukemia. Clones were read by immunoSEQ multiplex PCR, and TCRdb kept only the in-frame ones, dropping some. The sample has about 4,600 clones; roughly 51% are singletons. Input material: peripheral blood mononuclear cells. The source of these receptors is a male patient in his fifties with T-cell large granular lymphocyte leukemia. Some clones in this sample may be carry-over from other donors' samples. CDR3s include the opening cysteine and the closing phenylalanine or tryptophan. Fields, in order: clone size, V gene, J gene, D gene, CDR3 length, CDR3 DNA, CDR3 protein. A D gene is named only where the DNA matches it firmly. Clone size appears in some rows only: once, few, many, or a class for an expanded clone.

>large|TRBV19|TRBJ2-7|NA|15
TGTGCCAGTAGTGCCCGGGGAAGTGAGTTCTACGAGCAGTACTTC
CASSARGSEFYEQYF
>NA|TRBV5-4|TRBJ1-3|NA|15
TGTGCCAGCAGCTTGGACGTCCCCCCCAGAAACACCATATATTTT
CASSLDVPPRNTIYF
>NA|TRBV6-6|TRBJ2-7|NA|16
TGTGCCAGCAGCCGCCCCACCGGGATCGTGTCCCGCGAGCAGTACTTC
CASSRPTGIVSREQYF
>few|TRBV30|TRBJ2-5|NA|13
TGTGCCTGGAGTCTCGGACCCCAAGAGACCCAGTACTTC
CAWSLGPQETQYF
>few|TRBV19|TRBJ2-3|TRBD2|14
TGTGCCAGTAGTGGGGCGGGAGTTGGAGATACGCAGTATTTT
CASSGAGVGDTQYF
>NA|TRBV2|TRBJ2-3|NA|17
TGTGCCAGCAGTGAAGGAGGCGGATGGGGGCGCACAGATACGCAGTATTTT
CASSEGGGWGRTDTQYF
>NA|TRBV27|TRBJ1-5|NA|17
TGTGCCAGTAGGATGCGGGGCCAGAAGGATAGCAATCAGCCCCAGCATTTT
CASRMRGQKDSNQPQHF
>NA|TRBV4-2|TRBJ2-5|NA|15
TGTGCCAGCAGCCAAGGGGGGCAATACCAAGAGACCCAGTACTTC
CASSQGGQYQETQYF
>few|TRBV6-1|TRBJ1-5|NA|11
TGTGCCAGCAGTGAACCTCAGCCCCAGCATTTT
CASSEPQPQHF
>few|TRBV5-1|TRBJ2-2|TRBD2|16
TGCGCCAGCAAGACTAGCGGACGGAGGAACACCGGGGAGCTGTTTTTT
CASKTSGRRNTGELFF
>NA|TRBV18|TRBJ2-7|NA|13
TGTGCCAGCTCCGTTTCCCGGGACGCAGAGCAGTACTTC
CASSVSRDAEQYF
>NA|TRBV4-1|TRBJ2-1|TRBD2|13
TGCGCCAGCAGCCTAGCGGGAGGGGATGAGCAGTTCTTC
CASSLAGGDEQFF
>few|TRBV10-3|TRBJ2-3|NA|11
TGTGCCATCTCTTTGGGAGATACGCAGTATTTT
CAISLGDTQYF
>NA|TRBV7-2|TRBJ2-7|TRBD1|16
TGTGCCAGCAGCTTAGGGAGGATGGGACAGTCCTACGAGCAGTACTTC
CASSLGRMGQSYEQYF
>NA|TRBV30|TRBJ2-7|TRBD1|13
TGTGCCTGGGTAGGGGACAGACCAGCCGAGCAGTACTTC
CAWVGDRPAEQYF
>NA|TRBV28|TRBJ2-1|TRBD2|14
TGTGCCAGCAGCCTAGCGGGAGAACGCAATGAGCAGTTCTTC
CASSLAGERNEQFF